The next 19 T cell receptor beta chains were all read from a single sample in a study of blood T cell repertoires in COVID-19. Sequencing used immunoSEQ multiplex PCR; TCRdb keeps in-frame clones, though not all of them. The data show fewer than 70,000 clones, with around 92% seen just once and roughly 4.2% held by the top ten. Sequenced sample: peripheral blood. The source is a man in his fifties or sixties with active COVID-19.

The CDR3 reads CAISEGQLRNTEAFF. CDR3 DNA: TGTGCCATCAGTGAGGGGCAGCTGAGGAACACTGAAGCTTTCTTT. The genes are TRBV10-3 and TRBJ1-1; D call uncertain. The CDR3 covers 15 residues. Germline V gives CDR1 ENHRY, CDR2 SYGVKD. With 2 bases removed from V and 1 base from J, the gap between germline ends came to 11 bases.

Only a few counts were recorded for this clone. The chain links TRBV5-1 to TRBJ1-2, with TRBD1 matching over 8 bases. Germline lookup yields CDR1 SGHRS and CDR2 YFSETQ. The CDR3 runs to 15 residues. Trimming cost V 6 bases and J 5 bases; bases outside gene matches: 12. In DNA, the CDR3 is TGCGCCAGCACCGACAGCGACAGGGGACGGTATGGCTACACCTTC. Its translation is CASTDSDRGRYGYTF.

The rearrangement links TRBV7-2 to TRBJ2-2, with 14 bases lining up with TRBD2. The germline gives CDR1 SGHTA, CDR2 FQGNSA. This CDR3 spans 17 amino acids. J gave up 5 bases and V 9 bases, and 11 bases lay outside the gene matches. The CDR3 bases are TGTGCCAGAGGGACTAGCGGGGGTTATGGAAGAACCGGGGAGCTGTTTTTT. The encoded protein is CARGTSGGYGRTGELFF.

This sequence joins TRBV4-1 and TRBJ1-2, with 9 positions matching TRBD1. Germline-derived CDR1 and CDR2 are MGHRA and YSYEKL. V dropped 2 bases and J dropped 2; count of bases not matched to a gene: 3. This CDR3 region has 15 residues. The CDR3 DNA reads TGCGCCAGCAGCCAACGACAGGGGGGAAACTATGGCTACACCTTC. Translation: CASSQRQGGNYGYTF.

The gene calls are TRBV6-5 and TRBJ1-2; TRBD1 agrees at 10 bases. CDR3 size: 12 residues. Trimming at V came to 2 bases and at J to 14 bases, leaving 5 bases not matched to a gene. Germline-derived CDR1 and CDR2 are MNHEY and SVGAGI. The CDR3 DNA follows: TGTGCCAGCAGTTACGGGGGGACAGGGGCAACCTTC. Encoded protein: CASSYGGTGATF.

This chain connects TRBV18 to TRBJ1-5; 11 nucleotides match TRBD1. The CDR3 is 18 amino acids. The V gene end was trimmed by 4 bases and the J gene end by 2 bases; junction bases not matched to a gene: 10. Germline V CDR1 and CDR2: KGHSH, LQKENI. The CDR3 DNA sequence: TGTGCCAGCTCACTGCCGGGACAGGGGGGGACGGGCAATCAGCCCCAGCATTTT. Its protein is CASSLPGQGGTGNQPQHF.

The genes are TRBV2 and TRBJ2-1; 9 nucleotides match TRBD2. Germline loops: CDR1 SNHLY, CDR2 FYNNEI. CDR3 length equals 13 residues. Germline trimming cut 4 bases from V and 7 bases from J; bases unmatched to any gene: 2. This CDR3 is CASSGTSENEQFF. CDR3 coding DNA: TGTGCCAGCAGTGGGACTAGCGAGAATGAGCAGTTCTTC. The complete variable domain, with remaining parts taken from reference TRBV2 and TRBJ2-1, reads EPEVTQTPSHQVTQMGQEVILRCVPISNHLYFYWYRQILGQKVEFLVSFYNNEISEKSEIFDDQFSVERPDGSNFTLKIRSTKLEDSAMYFCASSGTSENEQFFGPGTRLTVL.

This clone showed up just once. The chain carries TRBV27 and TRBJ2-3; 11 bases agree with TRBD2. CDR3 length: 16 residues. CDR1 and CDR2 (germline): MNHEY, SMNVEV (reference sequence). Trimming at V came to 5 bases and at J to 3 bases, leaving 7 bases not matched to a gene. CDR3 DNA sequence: TGTGCCAGCAGTCCTCCTAGCGGGAGGCGTACAGATACGCAGTATTTT. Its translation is CASSPPSGRRTDTQYF.

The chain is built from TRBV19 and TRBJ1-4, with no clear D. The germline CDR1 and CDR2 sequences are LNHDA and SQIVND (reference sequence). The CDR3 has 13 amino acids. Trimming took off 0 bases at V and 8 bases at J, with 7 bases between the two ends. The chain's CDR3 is CASSIDLREKLFF. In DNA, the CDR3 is TGTGCCAGTAGTATAGATCTTCGGGAAAAACTGTTTTTT.

This chain's CDR3 is CAISETGGGEKLFF. The CDR3 DNA reads as TGTGCCATCAGTGAGACAGGGGGCGGTGAAAAACTGTTTTTT. The chain combines TRBV10-3 with TRBJ1-4; TRBD1 aligns across 9 bases. The V gene's germline CDR1 is ENHRY and CDR2 SYGVKD. With V trimmed by 2 bases and J by 7 bases, 2 bases remained unmatched. The CDR3 contains 14 residues.

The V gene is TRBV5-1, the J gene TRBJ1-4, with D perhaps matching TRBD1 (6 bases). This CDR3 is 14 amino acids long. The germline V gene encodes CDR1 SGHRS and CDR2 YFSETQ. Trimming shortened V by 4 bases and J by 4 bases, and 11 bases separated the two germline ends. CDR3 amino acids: CASSLTGRNEKLFF. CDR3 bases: TGCGCCAGCAGCCTGACAGGACGTAATGAAAAACTGTTTTTT.

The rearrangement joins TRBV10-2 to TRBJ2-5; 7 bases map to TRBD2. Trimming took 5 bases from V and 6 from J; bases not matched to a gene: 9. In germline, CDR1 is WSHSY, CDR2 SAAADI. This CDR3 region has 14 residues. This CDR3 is CASSSGLEGKTQYF. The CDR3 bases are TGCGCCAGCAGTTCCGGACTAGAGGGAAAGACCCAGTACTTC.

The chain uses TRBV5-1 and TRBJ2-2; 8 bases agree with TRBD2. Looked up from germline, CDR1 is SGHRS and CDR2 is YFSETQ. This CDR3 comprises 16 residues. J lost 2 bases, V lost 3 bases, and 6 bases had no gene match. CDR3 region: CASSSRAGVNTGELFF. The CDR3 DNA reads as TGCGCCAGCAGCTCCCGAGCGGGAGTAAACACCGGGGAGCTGTTTTTT.

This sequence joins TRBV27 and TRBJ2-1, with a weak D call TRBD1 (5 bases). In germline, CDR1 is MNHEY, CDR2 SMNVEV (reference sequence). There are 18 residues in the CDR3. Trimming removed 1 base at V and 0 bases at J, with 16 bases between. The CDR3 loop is CASSLWTQIPYSYNEQFF. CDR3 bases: TGTGCCAGCAGTTTATGGACACAAATACCTTACTCCTACAATGAGCAGTTCTTC.

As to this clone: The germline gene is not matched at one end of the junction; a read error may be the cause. CDR3 sequence (DNA): TGTGGCAGCAAACGGGACAGCATCTATGGCTACACCTTC. Its protein is CGSKRDSIYGYTF. The chain employs TRBV6-5 and TRBJ1-2, with TRBD1 matching 7 bases. CDR3 size: 13 residues. Germline V gene sequence: CDR1 MNHEY, CDR2 SVGAGI.

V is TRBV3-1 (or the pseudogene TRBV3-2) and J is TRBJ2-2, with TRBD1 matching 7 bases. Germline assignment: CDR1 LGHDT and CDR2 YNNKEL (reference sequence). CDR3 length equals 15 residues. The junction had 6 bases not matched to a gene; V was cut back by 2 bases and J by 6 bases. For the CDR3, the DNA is TGTGCCAGCAGCCAAAGTACAGGGGCCGCCGGGGAGCTGTTTTTT. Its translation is CASSQSTGAAGELFF.

The CDR3 DNA sequence: TGTGCCAGCAGCGTCGGGACTAGCGGGAGTTACTACGAGCAGTACTTC. This codes for CASSVGTSGSYYEQYF. This chain uses TRBV9 with TRBJ2-7; 14 nucleotides agree with TRBD2. V was pared by 2 bases and J by 3 bases, with 4 bases of the junction left unmatched. The CDR3 extends over 16 amino acids. Germline lookup yields CDR1 SGDLS and CDR2 YYNGEE.

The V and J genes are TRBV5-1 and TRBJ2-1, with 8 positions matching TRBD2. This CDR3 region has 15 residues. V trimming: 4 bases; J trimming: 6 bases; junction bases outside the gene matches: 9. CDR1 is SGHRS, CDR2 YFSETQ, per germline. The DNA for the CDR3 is TGCGCCAGCAGCCCCCGGGAGGGCCGGGGCAATGAGCAGTTCTTC. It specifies CASSPREGRGNEQFF.

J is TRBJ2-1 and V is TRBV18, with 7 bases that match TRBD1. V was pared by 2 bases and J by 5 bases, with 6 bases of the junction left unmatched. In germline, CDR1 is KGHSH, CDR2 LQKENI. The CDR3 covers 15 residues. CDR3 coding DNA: TGTGCCAGCTCACCATGGTCAGGGGGTAACAATGAGCAGTTCTTC. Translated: CASSPWSGGNNEQFF.